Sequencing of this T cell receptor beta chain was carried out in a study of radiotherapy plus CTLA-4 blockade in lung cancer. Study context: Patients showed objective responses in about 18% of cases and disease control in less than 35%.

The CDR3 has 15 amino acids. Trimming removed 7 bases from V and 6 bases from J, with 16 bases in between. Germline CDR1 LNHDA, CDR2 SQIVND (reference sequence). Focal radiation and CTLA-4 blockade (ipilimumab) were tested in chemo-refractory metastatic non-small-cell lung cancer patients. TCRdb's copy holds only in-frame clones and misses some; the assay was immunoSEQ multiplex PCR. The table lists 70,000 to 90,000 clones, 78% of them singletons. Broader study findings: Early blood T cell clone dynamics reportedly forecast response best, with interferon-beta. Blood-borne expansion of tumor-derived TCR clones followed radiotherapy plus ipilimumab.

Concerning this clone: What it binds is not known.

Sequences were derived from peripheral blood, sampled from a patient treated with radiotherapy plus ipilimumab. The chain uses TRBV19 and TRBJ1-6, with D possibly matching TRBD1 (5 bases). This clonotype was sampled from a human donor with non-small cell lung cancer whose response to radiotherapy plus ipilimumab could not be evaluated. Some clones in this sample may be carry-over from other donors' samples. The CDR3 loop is CASTNLGGINSPLHF. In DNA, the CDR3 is TGTGCCAGTACAAATCTCGGGGGAATTAATTCACCCCTCCACTTT.